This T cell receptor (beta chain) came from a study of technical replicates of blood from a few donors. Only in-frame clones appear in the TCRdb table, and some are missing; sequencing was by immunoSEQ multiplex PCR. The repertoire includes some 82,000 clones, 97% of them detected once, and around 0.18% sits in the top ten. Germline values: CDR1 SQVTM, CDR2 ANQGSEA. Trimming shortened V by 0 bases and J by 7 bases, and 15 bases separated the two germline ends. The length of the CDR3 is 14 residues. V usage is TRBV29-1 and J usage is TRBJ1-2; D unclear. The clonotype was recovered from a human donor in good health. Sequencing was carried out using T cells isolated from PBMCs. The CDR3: CSVEDHTHYGGYTF. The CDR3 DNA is TGCAGCGTTGAAGACCACACCCACTACGGTGGCTACACCTTC.